The next 10 T cell receptor beta chains were all read from a single sample in a study of radiation and T cells in renal cell carcinoma. Described time point: blood 4 weeks post-SBRT, at nephrectomy. Treatment specified: 15 Gy SBRT to primary tumor, nephrectomy 4 weeks later. Assay: immunoSEQ multiplex PCR; the TCRdb copy retains only in-frame clones and omits some. The sample records fewer than 200,000 clones, about 85% being singletons. The specimen was blood, collected from a patient whose treatment included radiotherapy and nephrectomy. These receptors all come from a woman aged 50 to 60 with renal cell carcinoma.

The CDR3 loop reads CASSETANYGYTF. CDR3 DNA sequence: TGTGCCAGCAGTGAAACCGCGAACTATGGCTACACCTTC. The chain links TRBV2 to TRBJ1-2; D is uncertain. The V gene lost 2 bases and the J gene lost 2 bases, with 6 bases spanning the gap. The CDR3 has 13 residues. CDR1 is SNHLY, CDR2 FYNNEI, per germline.

The chain uses TRBV2 and TRBJ2-2; 9 bases line up with TRBD1. V lost 11 bases to trimming and J lost 0 bases; unmatched junction nucleotides: 10. Germline V gene sequence: CDR1 SNHLY, CDR2 FYNNEI. The CDR3 extends over 16 amino acids. The DNA for the CDR3 is TGTGCCTCGGGGGGACAGGGAAGTTCGAACACCGGGGAGCTGTTTTTT. Translating it yields CASGGQGSSNTGELFF.

The V call is TRBV7-9, the J call TRBJ2-5, with 8 bases fitting TRBD1. The germline CDR1 and CDR2 sequences are SEHNR and FQNEAQ (reference sequence). V lost 4 bases, J lost 4 bases, and 8 bases stayed unmatched. The CDR3 contains 15 residues. The CDR3 loop is CASSSSTGGAETQYF. Written as DNA, the CDR3 is TGTGCCAGCAGCTCCTCTACAGGGGGTGCAGAGACCCAGTACTTC.

V is TRBV7-9 and J is TRBJ2-1; D ambiguous. The length of the CDR3 is 13 residues. Germline-derived CDR1 and CDR2 are SEHNR and FQNEAQ (reference sequence). Trimming pared 0 bases from V and 5 bases from J, leaving 5 bases between. The CDR3 DNA follows: TGTGCCAGCAGCTTAGCGCATGACAATGAGCAGTTCTTC. It specifies CASSLAHDNEQFF.

The chain has TRBV19 and TRBJ1-1; D possibly corresponds to TRBD1 (5 bases). The CDR3 covers 12 residues. Trimming shortened V by 3 bases and J by 5 bases, and 7 bases separated the two germline ends. Germline V gives CDR1 LNHDA, CDR2 SQIVND (reference sequence). The CDR3 DNA reads TGTGCCAGTAGTATCTGGGGGACTGAAGCTTTCTTT. It yields the protein CASSIWGTEAFF.

The chain uses TRBV5-1 and TRBJ1-1; D uncertain. This CDR3 contains 15 residues. CDR1 is SGHRS, CDR2 YFSETQ, per germline. Trimming removed 0 bases at V and 4 bases at J, with 13 bases between. CDR3 bases: TGCGCCAGCAGCTTGGTTAGCACGACGAGCACTGAAGCTTTCTTT. Its protein product is CASSLVSTTSTEAFF.

The gene calls are TRBV18 and TRBJ2-3; 14 bases align to TRBD2. Germline V gene data show CDR1 as KGHSH and CDR2 as LQKENI. This CDR3 spans 18 amino acids. Trimming removed 4 bases from V and 4 bases from J; junction bases left unmatched: 10. CDR3 bases: TGTGCCAGCTCACTGAGGACTAGCGGGGGGACTGTGGCAGATACGCAGTATTTT. Its protein product is CASSLRTSGGTVADTQYF. The full variable domain, rest sourced from reference TRBV18 and TRBJ2-3, is NAGVMQNPRHLVRRRGQEARLRCSPMKGHSHVYWYRQLPEEGLKFMVYLQKENIIDESGMPKERFSAEFPKEGPSILRIQQVVRGDSAAYFCASSLRTSGGTVADTQYFGPGTRLTVL.

V is TRBV14 and J is TRBJ2-7; D is perhaps TRBD1 or TRBD2 (5 bases each). V was cut by 1 base and J by 1 base, with 11 bases left in between. From germline, CDR1 is SGHDN and CDR2 FVKESK. The length of the CDR3 is 15 residues. The CDR3: CASSQGAGSSYEQYF. The CDR3 nucleotides read TGTGCCAGCAGCCAAGGGGCAGGGAGTTCCTACGAGCAGTACTTC.

This clone was picked up one time. V and J are TRBV5-1 and TRBJ2-1, with 12 bases aligning to TRBD2. V gave up 4 bases and J gave up 7 bases; unmatched junction bases: 9. The CDR3 is made up of 16 amino acids. Germline CDR1 and CDR2: SGHRS and YFSETQ. CDR3 in amino acids: CASSPFLAGGPNEQFF. The CDR3 DNA reads as TGCGCCAGCAGCCCCTTTCTAGCGGGGGGGCCTAATGAGCAGTTCTTC.

The rearrangement links TRBV19 to TRBJ1-4; tentatively, D is TRBD1 (5 bases). V dropped 7 bases and J dropped 5 bases, with 14 bases sitting between them. CDR3 length equals 14 residues. Germline V lookup: CDR1 LNHDA, CDR2 SQIVND (reference sequence). CDR3 DNA sequence: TGTGCCAGTACCCCGGGGGGACGGAATGAAAAACTGTTTTTT. Translation: CASTPGGRNEKLFF.